This record concerns one T cell receptor (beta chain) sequence. The antigen is not known. This sample was included in a study of beta chain features in type 1 diabetes. Expressed TCRB transcripts were sequenced because the entire RNA isolate underwent reverse transcription. Method: immunoSEQ multiplex PCR; TCRdb's copy keeps in-frame clones and lacks some. Here the sample spans approximately 600,000 clones, roughly 12% being singletons. Study-wide results and caveats: VDJ junctions in type 1 diabetes patients carried more deletions and fewer insertions. Shorter TCRB CDR3s, moderately but significantly so, were found in Type 1 diabetes patients in all four CD4+ subsets.

Averaging approximately 0.11 L, one heparinised blood draw came from each individual donor. A sort by CD45RO/CCR7/CD25/CD127/CD95/CD27 yielded CD4+ naive, central memory, regulatory and stem cell-like memory cells. Trimming removed 8 bases from V and 6 bases from J; junction bases left unmatched: 7. Germline CDR1 SGHTA, CDR2 FQGTGA. The CDR3 length is 13 residues. The TCR sequence derives from a man aged 30 to 39 with type 1 diabetes. Sequencing was carried out using naive CD4+ T cells from blood. This chain joins TRBV7-3 and TRBJ2-1; TRBD1 agrees at 7 bases. The CDR3 DNA sequence: TGTGCCAGCGGAGTCCGGACAGGCAATGAGCAGTTCTTC. As protein: CASGVRTGNEQFF.